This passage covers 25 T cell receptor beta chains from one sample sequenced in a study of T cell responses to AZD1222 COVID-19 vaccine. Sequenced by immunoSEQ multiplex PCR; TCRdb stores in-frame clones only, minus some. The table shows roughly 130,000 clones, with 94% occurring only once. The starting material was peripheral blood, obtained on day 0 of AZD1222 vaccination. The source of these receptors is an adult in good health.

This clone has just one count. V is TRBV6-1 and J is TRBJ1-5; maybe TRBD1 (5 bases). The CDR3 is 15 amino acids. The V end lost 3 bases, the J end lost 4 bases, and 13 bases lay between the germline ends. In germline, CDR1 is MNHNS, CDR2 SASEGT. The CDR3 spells CASSEGLSPNQPQHF. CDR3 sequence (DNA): TGTGCCAGCAGTGAGGGACTCTCGCCTAATCAGCCCCAGCATTTT.

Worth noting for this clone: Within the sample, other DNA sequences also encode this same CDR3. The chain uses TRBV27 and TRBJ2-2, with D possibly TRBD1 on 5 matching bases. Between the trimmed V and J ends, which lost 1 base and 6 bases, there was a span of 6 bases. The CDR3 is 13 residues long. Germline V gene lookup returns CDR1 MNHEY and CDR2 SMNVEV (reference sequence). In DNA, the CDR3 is TGTGCCAGCAGTTTATTAGGGGCCGGGGAGCTGTTTTTT. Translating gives CASSLLGAGELFF.

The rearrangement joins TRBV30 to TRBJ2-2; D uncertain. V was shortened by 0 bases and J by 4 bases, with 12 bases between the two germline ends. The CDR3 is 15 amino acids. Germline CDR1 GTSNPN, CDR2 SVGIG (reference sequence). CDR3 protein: CAWSVGGPITGELFF. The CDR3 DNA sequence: TGTGCCTGGAGTGTCGGTGGGCCAATCACCGGGGAGCTGTTTTTT.

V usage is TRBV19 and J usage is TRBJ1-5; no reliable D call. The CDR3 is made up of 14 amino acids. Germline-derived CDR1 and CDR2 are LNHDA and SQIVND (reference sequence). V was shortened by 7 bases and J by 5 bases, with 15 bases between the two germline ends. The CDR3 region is CASKVGGYYQPQHF. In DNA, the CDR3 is TGTGCCAGTAAGGTAGGAGGGTACTATCAGCCCCAGCATTTT.

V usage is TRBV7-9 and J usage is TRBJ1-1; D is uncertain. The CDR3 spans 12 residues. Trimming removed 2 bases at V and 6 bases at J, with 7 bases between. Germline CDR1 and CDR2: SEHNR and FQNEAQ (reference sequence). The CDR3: CASSLPNSEAFF. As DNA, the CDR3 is TGTGCCAGCAGCTTACCCAACTCTGAAGCTTTCTTT.

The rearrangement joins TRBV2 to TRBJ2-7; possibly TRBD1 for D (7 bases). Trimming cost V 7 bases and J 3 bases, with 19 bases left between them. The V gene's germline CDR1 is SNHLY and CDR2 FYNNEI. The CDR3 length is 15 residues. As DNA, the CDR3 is TGTGCCAGCACCAAGCCCGGGACAGCGGGCTACGAGCAGTACTTC. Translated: CASTKPGTAGYEQYF.

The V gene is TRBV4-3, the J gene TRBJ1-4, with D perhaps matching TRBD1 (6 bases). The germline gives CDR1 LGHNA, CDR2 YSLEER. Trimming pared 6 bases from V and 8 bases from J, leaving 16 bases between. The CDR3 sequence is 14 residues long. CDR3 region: CASSPEGDLEKLFF. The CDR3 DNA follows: TGCGCCAGCAGTCCAGAGGGGGACTTGGAAAAACTGTTTTTT.

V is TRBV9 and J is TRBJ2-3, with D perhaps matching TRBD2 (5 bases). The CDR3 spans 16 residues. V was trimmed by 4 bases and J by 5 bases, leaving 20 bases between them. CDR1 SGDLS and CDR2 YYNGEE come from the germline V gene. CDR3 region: CASSSHLALLIDTQYF. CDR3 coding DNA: TGTGCCAGCAGCTCCCACCTAGCCCTTCTTATAGATACGCAGTATTTT.

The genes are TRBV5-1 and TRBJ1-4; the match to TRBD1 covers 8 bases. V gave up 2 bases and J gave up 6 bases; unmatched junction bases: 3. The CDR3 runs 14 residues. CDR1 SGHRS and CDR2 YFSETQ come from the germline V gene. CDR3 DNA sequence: TGCGCCAGCAGCTTCACAGGGGGGGATGAAAAACTGTTTTTT. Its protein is CASSFTGGDEKLFF.

The CDR3 sequence is CASSVLVGVPNYGYTF. CDR3 DNA: TGTGCCAGCAGCGTCCTCGTCGGGGTACCTAACTATGGCTACACCTTC. The chain links TRBV7-2 to TRBJ1-2; the D is unclear. There are 16 residues in the CDR3. CDR1 SGHTA and CDR2 FQGNSA come from the germline V gene. Trimming cost V 5 bases and J 0 bases, with 16 bases left between them.

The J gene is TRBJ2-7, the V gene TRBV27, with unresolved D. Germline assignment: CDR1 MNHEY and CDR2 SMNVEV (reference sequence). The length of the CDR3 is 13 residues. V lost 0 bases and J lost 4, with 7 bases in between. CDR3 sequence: CASSLSERYEQYF. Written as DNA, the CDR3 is TGTGCCAGCAGTTTATCGGAAAGATACGAGCAGTACTTC.

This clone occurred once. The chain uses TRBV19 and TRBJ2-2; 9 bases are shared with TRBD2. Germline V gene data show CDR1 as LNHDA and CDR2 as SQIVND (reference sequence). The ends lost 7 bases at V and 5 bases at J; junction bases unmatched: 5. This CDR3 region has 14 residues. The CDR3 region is CASTHSGGTGELFF. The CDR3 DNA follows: TGTGCCAGTACCCACAGCGGGGGGACCGGGGAGCTGTTTTTT.

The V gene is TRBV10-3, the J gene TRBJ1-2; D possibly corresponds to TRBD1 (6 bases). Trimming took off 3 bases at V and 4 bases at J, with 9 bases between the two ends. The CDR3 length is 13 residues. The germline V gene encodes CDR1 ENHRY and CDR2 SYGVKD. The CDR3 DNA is TGTGCCATCAGTGAAACAGGGACCTATGGCTACACCTTC. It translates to CAISETGTYGYTF.

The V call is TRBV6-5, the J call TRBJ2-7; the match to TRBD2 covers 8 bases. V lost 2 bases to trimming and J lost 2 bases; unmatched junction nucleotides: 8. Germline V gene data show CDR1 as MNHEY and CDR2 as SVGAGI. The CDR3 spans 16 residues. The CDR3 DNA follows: TGTGCCAGCAGTTACGGCGGGGGGCAGGACCCCTACGAGCAGTACTTC. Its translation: CASSYGGGQDPYEQYF.

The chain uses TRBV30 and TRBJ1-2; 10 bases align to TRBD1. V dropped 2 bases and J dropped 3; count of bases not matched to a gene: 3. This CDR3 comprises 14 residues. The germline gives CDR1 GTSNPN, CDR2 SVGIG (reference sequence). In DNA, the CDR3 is TGTGCCTGGAGTAGGGACAGGGGACACTATGGCTACACCTTC. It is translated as CAWSRDRGHYGYTF.

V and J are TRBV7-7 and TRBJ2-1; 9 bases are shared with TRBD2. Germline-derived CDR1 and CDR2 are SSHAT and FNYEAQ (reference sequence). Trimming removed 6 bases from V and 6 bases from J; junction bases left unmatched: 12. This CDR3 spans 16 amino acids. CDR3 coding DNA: TGTGCCAGCAGTCTTAGCCCCAGCGGGAGGATCAATGAGCAGTTCTTC. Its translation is CASSLSPSGRINEQFF.

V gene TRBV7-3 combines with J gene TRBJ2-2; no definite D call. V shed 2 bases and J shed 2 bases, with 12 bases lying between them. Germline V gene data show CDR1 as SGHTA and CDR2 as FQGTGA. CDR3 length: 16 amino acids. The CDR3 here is CASSLWLGGNTGELFF. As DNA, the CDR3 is TGTGCCAGCAGCTTATGGTTGGGCGGTAACACCGGGGAGCTGTTTTTT.

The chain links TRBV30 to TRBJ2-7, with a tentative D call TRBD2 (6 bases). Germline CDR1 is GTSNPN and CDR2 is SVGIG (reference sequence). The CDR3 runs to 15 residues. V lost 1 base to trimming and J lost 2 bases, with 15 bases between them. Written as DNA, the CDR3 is TGTGCCTGGAGTGCTCTTGCGGGGCCTGCCTACGAGCAGTACTTC. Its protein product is CAWSALAGPAYEQYF.

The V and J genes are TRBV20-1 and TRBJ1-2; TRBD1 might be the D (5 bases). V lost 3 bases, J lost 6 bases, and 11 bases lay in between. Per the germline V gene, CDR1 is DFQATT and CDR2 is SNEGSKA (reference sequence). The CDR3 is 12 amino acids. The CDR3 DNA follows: TGCAGTGCTAGTATGGGGCGAGATGGCTACACCTTC. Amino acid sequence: CSASMGRDGYTF.

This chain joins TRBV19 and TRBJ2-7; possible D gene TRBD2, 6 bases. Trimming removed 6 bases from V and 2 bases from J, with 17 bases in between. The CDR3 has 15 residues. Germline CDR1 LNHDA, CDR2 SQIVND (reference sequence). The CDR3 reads CASSRGSGGAYEQYF. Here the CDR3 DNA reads TGTGCCAGTAGCCGGGGGAGCGGAGGAGCCTACGAGCAGTACTTC. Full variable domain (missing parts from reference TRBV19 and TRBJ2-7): DGGITQSPKYLFRKEGQNVTLSCEQNLNHDAMYWYRQDPGQGLRLIYYSQIVNDFQKGDIAEGYSVSREKKESFPLTVTSAQKNPTAFYLCASSRGSGGAYEQYFGPGTRLTVT.

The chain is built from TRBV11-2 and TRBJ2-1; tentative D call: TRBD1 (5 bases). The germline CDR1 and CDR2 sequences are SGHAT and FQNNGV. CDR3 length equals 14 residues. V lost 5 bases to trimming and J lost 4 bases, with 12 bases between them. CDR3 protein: CASSRVQGYNEQFF. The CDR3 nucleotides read TGTGCCAGCAGCCGTGTCCAGGGATACAATGAGCAGTTCTTC.

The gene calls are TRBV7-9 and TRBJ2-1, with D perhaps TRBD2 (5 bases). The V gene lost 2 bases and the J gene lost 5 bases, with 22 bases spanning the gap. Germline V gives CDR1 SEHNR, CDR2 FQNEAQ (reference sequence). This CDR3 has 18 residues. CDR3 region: CASSLTFLAGSADNEQFF. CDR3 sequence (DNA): TGTGCCAGCAGCTTAACGTTTCTAGCAGGCTCGGCCGACAATGAGCAGTTCTTC.

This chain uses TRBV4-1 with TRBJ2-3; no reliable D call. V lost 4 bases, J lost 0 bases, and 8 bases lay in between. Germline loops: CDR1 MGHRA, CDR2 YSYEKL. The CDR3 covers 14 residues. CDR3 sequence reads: CASSPPTSTDTQYF. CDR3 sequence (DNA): TGCGCCAGCAGCCCACCCACGAGCACAGATACGCAGTATTTT.

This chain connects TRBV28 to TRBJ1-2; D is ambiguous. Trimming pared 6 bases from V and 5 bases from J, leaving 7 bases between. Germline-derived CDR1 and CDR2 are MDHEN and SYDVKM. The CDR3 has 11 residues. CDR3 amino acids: CASSFWYGYTF. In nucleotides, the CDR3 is TGTGCCAGCAGCTTTTGGTATGGCTACACCTTC.

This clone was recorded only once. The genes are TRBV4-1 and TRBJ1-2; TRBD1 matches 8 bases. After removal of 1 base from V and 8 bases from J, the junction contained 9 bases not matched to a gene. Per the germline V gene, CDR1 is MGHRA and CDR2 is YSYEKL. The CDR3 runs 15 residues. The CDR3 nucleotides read TGCGCCAGCAGCCAAGCACCTGGGACAGGAGACGGCTACACCTTC. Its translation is CASSQAPGTGDGYTF.